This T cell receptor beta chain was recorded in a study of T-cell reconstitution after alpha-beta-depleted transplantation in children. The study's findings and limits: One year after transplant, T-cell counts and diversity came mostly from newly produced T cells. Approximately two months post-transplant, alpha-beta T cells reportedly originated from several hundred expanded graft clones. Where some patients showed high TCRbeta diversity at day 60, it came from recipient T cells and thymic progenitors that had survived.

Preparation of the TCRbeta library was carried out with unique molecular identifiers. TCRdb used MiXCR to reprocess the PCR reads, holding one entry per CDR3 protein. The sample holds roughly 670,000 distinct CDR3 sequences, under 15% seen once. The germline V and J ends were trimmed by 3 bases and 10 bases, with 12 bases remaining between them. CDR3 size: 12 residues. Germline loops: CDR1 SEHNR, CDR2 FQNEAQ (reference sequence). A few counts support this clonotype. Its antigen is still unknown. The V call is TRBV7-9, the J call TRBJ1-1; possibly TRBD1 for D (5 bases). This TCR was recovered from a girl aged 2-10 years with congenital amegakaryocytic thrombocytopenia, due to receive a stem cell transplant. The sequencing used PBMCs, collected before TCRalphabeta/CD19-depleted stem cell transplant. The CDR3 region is CASSFGRAAAFF. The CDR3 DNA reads TGTGCCAGCAGCTTTGGCAGGGCCGCAGCTTTCTTT.